This T cell receptor (beta chain) was found in a study of blood T cell repertoires in COVID-19. Clones were read by immunoSEQ multiplex PCR, and TCRdb kept only the in-frame ones, dropping some. The repertoire holds a few hundred thousand clones, with around four fifths as singletons. V dropped 0 bases and J dropped 3; count of bases not matched to a gene: 3. The CDR3 is 14 amino acids. Per germline, CDR1 GTSNPN and CDR2 SVGIG (reference sequence). The sample taken for sequencing was PBMCs or T cells enriched from blood (not recorded which). The V gene is TRBV30, the J gene TRBJ1-1, with 8 positions matching TRBD1. The clonotype comes from a man younger than 45 with acute COVID-19. CDR3 region: CAWSVGQGDTEAFF. CDR3 coding DNA: TGTGCCTGGAGTGTTGGACAGGGTGACACTGAAGCTTTCTTT. Drawing the rest from reference TRBV30 and TRBJ1-1, the complete variable domain is SQTIHQWPATLVQPVGSPLSLECTVEGTSNPNLYWYRQAAGRGLQLLFYSVGIGQISSEVPQNLSASRPQDRQFILSSKKLLLSDSGFYLCAWSVGQGDTEAFFGQGTRLTVV.